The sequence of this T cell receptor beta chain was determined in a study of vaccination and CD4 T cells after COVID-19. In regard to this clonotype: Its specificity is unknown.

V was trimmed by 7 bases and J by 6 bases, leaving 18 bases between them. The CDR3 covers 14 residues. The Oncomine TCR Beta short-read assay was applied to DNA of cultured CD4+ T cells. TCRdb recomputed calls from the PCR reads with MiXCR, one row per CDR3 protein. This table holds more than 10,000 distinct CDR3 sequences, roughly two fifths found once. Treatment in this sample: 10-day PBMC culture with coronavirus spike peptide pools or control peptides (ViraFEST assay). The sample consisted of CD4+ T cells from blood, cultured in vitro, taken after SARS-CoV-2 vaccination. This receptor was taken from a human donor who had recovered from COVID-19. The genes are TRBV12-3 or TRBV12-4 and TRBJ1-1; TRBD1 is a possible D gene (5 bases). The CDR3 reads CASTPPGFRAEAFF. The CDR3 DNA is TGTGCCAGCACCCCTCCGGGGTTCAGGGCTGAAGCTTTCTTT.